This is a list of T cell receptor beta chains from one sample in a study of blood T cell repertoires in COVID-19. TCRdb's table, derived via immunoSEQ multiplex PCR, lists solely in-frame clones and lacks some. The profile shows 100,000 or so clones, around 84% of them singletons. The sample was peripheral blood. The source of these receptors is a human donor in a cohort sampled during active COVID-19. Both conserved end residues are part of each CDR3. Fields, in order: D gene, V gene, clone size, J gene, CDR3 protein, CDR3 DNA. The D gene is left open where the match is weak. Only part of the rows carry a size: once, few, many, or a class if the clone is expanded.

D gene: -; V gene: TRBV10-3; clone size: few; J gene: TRBJ1-3; CDR3 protein: CAANRATSGNTIYF; CDR3 DNA: TGTGCCGCGAACAGGGCCACCTCTGGAAACACCATATATTTT
D gene: TRBD1; V gene: TRBV5-1; clone size: -; J gene: TRBJ2-3; CDR3 protein: CASSIGTGGTDTQYF; CDR3 DNA: TGCGCCAGCAGCATCGGGACAGGGGGAACAGATACGCAGTATTTT
D gene: TRBD2; V gene: TRBV5-1; clone size: -; J gene: TRBJ2-7; CDR3 protein: CASSLWTSREQYF; CDR3 DNA: TGCGCCAGCAGCTTGTGGACTAGCCGCGAGCAGTACTTC
D gene: TRBD2; V gene: TRBV5-1; clone size: -; J gene: TRBJ2-5; CDR3 protein: CASRRGQAGGQETQYF; CDR3 DNA: TGCGCCAGCAGGAGGGGCCAAGCGGGAGGACAAGAGACCCAGTACTTC
D gene: -; V gene: TRBV12-3/TRBV12-4; clone size: -; J gene: TRBJ1-2; CDR3 protein: CASSFNGADGYTF; CDR3 DNA: TGTGCCAGCAGTTTTAATGGGGCCGATGGCTACACCTTC
D gene: -; V gene: TRBV7-9; clone size: -; J gene: TRBJ2-4; CDR3 protein: CASSHSLAIQYF; CDR3 DNA: TGTGCCAGCAGCCACTCCCTTGCCATTCAGTACTTC
D gene: -; V gene: TRBV18; clone size: -; J gene: TRBJ2-3; CDR3 protein: CASSPGIQGTDTQYF; CDR3 DNA: TGTGCCAGCTCACCTGGGATCCAGGGTACAGATACGCAGTATTTT
D gene: -; V gene: TRBV27; clone size: -; J gene: TRBJ1-6; CDR3 protein: CASRGGPTSLGNSPLHF; CDR3 DNA: TGTGCCAGCAGAGGGGGACCGACGTCCTTAGGCAATTCACCCCTCCACTTT
D gene: TRBD1; V gene: TRBV19; clone size: -; J gene: TRBJ2-5; CDR3 protein: CASRQGASVETQYF; CDR3 DNA: TGTGCCAGTAGACAGGGGGCGTCGGTCGAGACCCAGTACTTC
D gene: TRBD2; V gene: TRBV18; clone size: -; J gene: TRBJ2-1; CDR3 protein: CASSGREGYEQFF; CDR3 DNA: TGTGCCAGCTCCGGGCGGGAGGGGTATGAGCAGTTCTTC
D gene: -; V gene: TRBV28; clone size: -; J gene: TRBJ1-1; CDR3 protein: CASSRTGRAFF; CDR3 DNA: TGTGCCAGCAGTCGCACAGGGCGAGCTTTCTTT
D gene: -; V gene: TRBV10-3; clone size: once; J gene: TRBJ1-2; CDR3 protein: CAISERGGYGYTF; CDR3 DNA: TGTGCCATCAGTGAACGCGGAGGCTATGGCTACACCTTC
D gene: TRBD1; V gene: TRBV10-3; clone size: -; J gene: TRBJ1-5; CDR3 protein: CAIGGQPKVSNQPQHF; CDR3 DNA: TGTGCCATCGGGGGACAGCCAAAGGTAAGCAATCAGCCCCAGCATTTT
D gene: TRBD2; V gene: TRBV5-1; clone size: -; J gene: TRBJ2-5; CDR3 protein: CASSLGLAVASETQYF; CDR3 DNA: TGCGCCAGCAGCTTGGGACTAGCGGTAGCTTCAGAGACCCAGTACTTC
D gene: -; V gene: TRBV28; clone size: once; J gene: TRBJ2-7; CDR3 protein: CASSRLGSEQYF; CDR3 DNA: TGTGCCAGCAGTCGACTAGGCTCCGAGCAGTACTTC
D gene: -; V gene: TRBV3-1/TRBV3-2; clone size: -; J gene: TRBJ1-2; CDR3 protein: CASSQPGPGASGYTF; CDR3 DNA: TGTGCCAGCAGCCAGCCGGGACCAGGGGCCTCTGGCTACACCTTC